The source of this T cell receptor (beta chain) is a study of T cells after yellow fever vaccination. TCRdb independently ran MiXCR on the 5' RACE reads; one entry per CDR3 protein. The table records about 360,000 distinct CDR3 sequences, 6.2% of them present only once. Source: PBMCs, taken 5 days after the yellow fever booster vaccination. The receptor's source is a young man who received the YFV17D yellow fever vaccine.

CDR3 DNA sequence: TGCGCCAGCAGCTTGGAGCCAGTTCGCACCGGGGAGCTGTTTTTT. This gives the protein CASSLEPVRTGELFF. This chain uses TRBV5-1 with TRBJ2-2, with D unresolved. With 0 bases removed from V and 4 bases from J, the gap between germline ends came to 10 bases. The germline V gene encodes CDR1 SGHRS and CDR2 YFSETQ. The CDR3 sequence is 15 residues long.